Listed below are T cell receptor beta chains from one sample, sequenced in a study of control samples from healthy donors and cancer patients. Assay: immunoSEQ multiplex PCR; the TCRdb copy retains only in-frame clones and omits some. Among around 250,000 clones listed, over 75% were seen once. The sequenced material came from PBMCs. The receptors come from an older woman with lung cancer. The CDR3 runs from the conserved cysteine through the conserved F or W. A D gene is named only where the DNA matches it firmly. Expanded clones are given a class, and other clones once, few, many or no size at all.

V	size	D	J	CDR3	DNA
TRBV5-1	.	TRBD1	TRBJ1-6	CASSLGETGYNSPLHF	TGCGCCAGCAGCTTGGGTGAGACAGGGTATAATTCACCCCTCCACTTT
TRBV28	.	TRBD1	TRBJ2-2	CASSLGQRTGELFF	TGTGCCAGCAGTCTGGGACAGCGCACCGGGGAGCTGTTTTTT
TRBV6-5	.	TRBD2	TRBJ2-1	CASSYSGQREYNEQFF	TGTGCCAGCAGTTACTCGGGTCAGCGGGAGTACAATGAGCAGTTCTTC
TRBV7-3	.	.	TRBJ2-7	CASSLNGSNSSYEQYF	TGTGCCAGCAGCTTAAATGGGTCCAACAGCTCCTACGAGCAGTACTTC
TRBV7-3	once	.	TRBJ2-3	CASSYDPASTDTQYF	TGTGCCAGCAGCTACGACCCCGCAAGCACAGATACGCAGTATTTT
TRBV29-1	.	.	TRBJ1-3	CSVVSSGNTIYF	TGCAGCGTCGTTAGCTCTGGAAACACCATATATTTT
TRBV19	once	TRBD2	TRBJ2-7	CASSTSGGYEQYF	TGTGCCAGTAGCACTAGCGGGGGCTACGAGCAGTACTTC
TRBV4-2	.	.	TRBJ2-7	CASSQGGHPYEQYF	TGTGCCAGCAGCCAAGGGGGACATCCCTACGAGCAGTACTTC
TRBV5-4	.	TRBD2	TRBJ2-1	CASSGTSGRFPYNEQFF	TGTGCCAGCAGCGGAACTAGCGGGAGGTTCCCCTACAATGAGCAGTTCTTC
TRBV7-9	once	.	TRBJ1-1	CASSSFAEAFF	TGTGCCAGTAGCTCCTTCGCTGAAGCTTTCTTT
TRBV13	.	.	TRBJ2-7	CASSSNRAGSYEQYF	TGTGCCAGCAGCTCTAACAGGGCCGGCTCCTACGAGCAGTACTTC
TRBV2	.	TRBD1	TRBJ1-1	CASSLPGQGRGGTEAFF	TGTGCCAGCAGTCTGCCGGGACAGGGGAGGGGTGGCACTGAAGCTTTCTTT
TRBV5-4	.	TRBD2	TRBJ2-1	CASSPKTSGSNEQFF	TGTGCCAGCAGCCCGAAGACTAGCGGGAGTAATGAGCAGTTCTTC
TRBV5-1	.	.	TRBJ2-2	CASSENTGELFF	TGCGCCAGCAGCGAGAACACCGGGGAGCTGTTTTTT
TRBV5-4	few	.	TRBJ2-7	CASSLKQGNSYEQYF	TGTGCCAGCAGCCTTAAACAGGGAAACTCCTACGAGCAGTACTTC
TRBV13	few	TRBD1	TRBJ2-4	CASSGAQGENIQYF	TGTGCCAGCAGCGGCGCACAGGGGGAAAACATTCAGTACTTC
TRBV5-4	few	TRBD1	TRBJ1-3	CASSLQGTGNTIYF	TGTGCCAGCAGCCTACAGGGGACTGGAAACACCATATATTTT
TRBV10-1	.	TRBD1	TRBJ1-5	CASSDLPDIRDRADQPQHF	TGCGCCAGCAGTGACTTACCAGACATCCGGGACAGGGCGGATCAGCCCCAGCATTTT
TRBV9	.	.	TRBJ2-1	CASSVDASSLAGEQFF	TGTGCCAGCAGCGTAGATGCTTCCTCCCTTGCCGGTGAGCAGTTCTTC
TRBV6-5	.	.	TRBJ2-1	CASGGHIAINEQFF	TGTGCCAGCGGGGGTCACATAGCAATCAATGAGCAGTTCTTC
TRBV4-1	many	.	TRBJ1-5	CASSQVLRGGDQPQHF	TGCGCCAGCAGCCAAGTCCTGCGCGGCGGGGATCAGCCCCAGCATTTT
TRBV6-5	.	.	TRBJ1-1	CASSPPGVPEAFF	TGTGCCAGCTCGCCCCCGGGGGTGCCTGAAGCTTTCTTT
TRBV4-1	.	TRBD2	TRBJ2-7	CASSPGLAGDEQYF	TGCGCCAGCAGCCCAGGACTAGCGGGGGACGAGCAGTACTTC
TRBV10-2	.	.	TRBJ1-1	CASSESRPLWAFF	TGCGCCAGCAGTGAGTCGCGACCCCTGTGGGCTTTCTTT
TRBV5-1	.	TRBD1	TRBJ1-2	CASSLSAGQAHGYTF	TGCGCCAGCAGCTTATCCGCGGGACAGGCCCATGGCTACACCTTC
TRBV2	.	.	TRBJ1-6	CASSERVAANNSPLHF	TGTGCCAGCTCCGAAAGGGTGGCGGCAAATAATTCACCCCTCCACTTT
TRBV12-2	once	.	TRBJ2-2	CARALGWPNTGELFF	TGTGCAAGGGCCCTGGGATGGCCGAACACCGGGGAGCTGTTTTTT
TRBV24-1	.	.	TRBJ2-5	CATSDAAGAGETQYF	TGTGCCACCAGTGACGCCGCGGGGGCAGGGGAGACCCAGTACTTC
TRBV18	.	TRBD1	TRBJ1-6	CASSPGTVATALHF	TGTGCCAGCTCGCCCGGGACAGTCGCAACAGCCCTCCACTTT
TRBV30	.	.	TRBJ1-4	CAWSPLGQSNEKLFF	TGTGCCTGGAGTCCCCTCGGGCAATCTAATGAAAAACTGTTTTTT
TRBV27	.	.	TRBJ2-2	CASSLSPHNSLTGELFF	TGTGCCAGCAGTTTATCCCCGCATAACAGCCTCACCGGGGAGCTGTTTTTT
TRBV12-5	.	.	TRBJ1-3	CASGLAGGNTIYF	TGTGCTAGTGGTTTGGCTGGTGGAAACACCATATATTTT
TRBV10-3	.	.	TRBJ1-1	CAISEGVGTEAFF	TGTGCCATCAGTGAGGGGGTAGGCACTGAAGCTTTCTTT
TRBV18	.	.	TRBJ1-2	CASSPAYNYGYTF	TGTGCCAGCTCACCAGCATATAACTATGGCTACACCTTC
TRBV10-3	.	TRBD1	TRBJ1-2	CAISPTGEYGYTF	TGTGCCATCAGCCCGACAGGGGAGTATGGCTACACCTTC
TRBV27	.	.	TRBJ1-5	CASSLARGNQPQHF	TGTGCCAGCAGTTTAGCAAGGGGCAATCAGCCCCAGCATTTT
TRBV4-2	.	.	TRBJ1-2	CASSQRGQDLNYGYTF	TGTGCCAGCAGCCAAAGAGGGCAGGACTTAAACTATGGCTACACCTTC
TRBV2	.	TRBD1	TRBJ1-2	CASRGGQGTANYGYTF	TGTGCCAGCAGGGGTGGACAGGGTACAGCTAACTATGGCTACACCTTC
TRBV10-1	.	.	TRBJ1-5	CASSERGDGYQPQHF	TGCGCCAGCAGTGAGCGGGGTGACGGCTATCAGCCCCAGCATTTT
TRBV19	once	.	TRBJ2-7	CASSIRAEGSEQYF	TGTGCCAGTAGTATCAGGGCAGAGGGGAGCGAGCAGTACTTC
TRBV6-5	once	.	TRBJ1-2	CASSLSSNYGYTF	TGTGCCAGCAGTCTTTCATCTAACTATGGCTACACCTTC
TRBV6-5	once	.	TRBJ1-4	CASSYHEKLFF	TGTGCCAGCAGTTACCATGAAAAACTGTTTTTT
TRBV6-5	.	.	TRBJ1-2	CASRKESSYGYTF	TGTGCCAGCAGGAAGGAAAGCTCCTATGGCTACACCTTC
TRBV5-1	.	.	TRBJ1-4	CASSSGNSGEKLFF	TGCGCCAGCAGTTCCGGGAACTCGGGTGAAAAACTGTTTTTT
TRBV30	.	.	TRBJ1-1	CAWISQIEAFF	TGTGCCTGGATAAGCCAGATTGAAGCTTTCTTT
TRBV6-5	.	TRBD1	TRBJ1-2	CASSYLGQGARGYTF	TGTGCCAGCAGTTACCTAGGACAGGGGGCTCGTGGCTACACCTTC
TRBV11-2	.	.	TRBJ1-1	CAGSRQVNTEAFF	TGTGCCGGCAGTAGACAGGTGAACACTGAAGCTTTCTTT
TRBV30	few	.	TRBJ1-1	CAWSVEGNTEAFF	TGTGCCTGGAGTGTAGAAGGGAACACTGAAGCTTTCTTT
TRBV11-2	few	TRBD1	TRBJ2-7	CASSSSPGQGAYEQYF	TGTGCCAGCAGCTCCTCCCCCGGGCAGGGGGCCTACGAGCAGTACTTC
TRBV5-1	.	TRBD2	TRBJ2-3	CASSLGSSGPTDTQYF	TGCGCCAGCAGCTTGGGGAGTAGCGGGCCTACAGATACGCAGTATTTT
TRBV27	.	TRBD1	TRBJ2-5	CASSSRDRQETQYF	TGTGCCAGCAGTTCTCGGGACAGACAAGAGACCCAGTACTTC